The next 22 T cell receptor beta chains were all read from a single sample in a study of blood T cell repertoires in COVID-19. The assay was immunoSEQ multiplex PCR, and TCRdb's table has in-frame clones only and misses some. The sample has some 530,000 clones; around 85% are singletons. The sequencing input was peripheral blood. All receptors derive from a human donor in a cohort sampled during active COVID-19.

V usage is TRBV4-3 and J usage is TRBJ2-7, with D perhaps TRBD2 (5 bases). The CDR3 contains 17 residues. Trimming took 0 bases from V and 0 from J, leaving 15 bases between them. Germline V gene lookup returns CDR1 LGHNA and CDR2 YSLEER. The CDR3 DNA reads as TGCGCCAGCAGCCAAGAAAGGGATAGGGCGGGCTCCTACGAGCAGTACTTC. Its protein is CASSQERDRAGSYEQYF.

Remarks on this clone: This same CDR3 is encoded by further DNA sequences in the sample. This chain links TRBV5-1 with TRBJ2-5; D is undetermined. With 4 bases removed from V and 2 bases from J, the gap between germline ends came to 3 bases. The CDR3 spans 11 residues. Germline V CDR1 and CDR2: SGHRS, YFSETQ. CDR3 region: CASSLQETQYF. CDR3 bases: TGCGCCAGCAGCCTTCAAGAGACCCAGTACTTC.

V usage is TRBV28 and J usage is TRBJ1-2; TRBD1 agrees at 9 bases. CDR3 length equals 17 residues. Trimming cost V 7 bases and J 4 bases; bases outside gene matches: 16. Germline-derived CDR1 and CDR2 are MDHEN and SYDVKM. CDR3 loop: CASTRAGTGFSGYGYTF. The CDR3 DNA is TGTGCCAGCACCCGCGCGGGGACAGGGTTCTCCGGCTATGGCTACACCTTC.

Comments on this clone: Different DNA sequences within this sample yield the same CDR3. This chain joins TRBV5-1 and TRBJ1-1; 8 bases map to TRBD1. The CDR3 length is 14 residues. Losses at the gene ends were 4 bases for V and 7 bases for J; bases not matched to a gene: 9. Germline V gene data show CDR1 as SGHRS and CDR2 as YFSETQ. DNA for the CDR3: TGCGCCAGCAGCACGACAGGGGTAGGCGGTGAAGCTTTCTTT. Its protein product is CASSTTGVGGEAFF.

This clone was detected a few times. The gene calls are TRBV30 and TRBJ1-5; D uncertain. V was pared by 2 bases and J by 3 bases, with 11 bases between. The CDR3 has 14 residues. Germline CDR1 GTSNPN, CDR2 SVGIG (reference sequence). The CDR3 here is CAWSPGWYNQPQHF. CDR3 coding DNA: TGTGCCTGGAGTCCCGGTTGGTACAATCAGCCCCAGCATTTT.

The rearrangement joins TRBV5-1 to TRBJ2-6; D is undetermined. Per germline, CDR1 SGHRS and CDR2 YFSETQ. The germline V and J ends were trimmed by 0 bases and 4 bases, with 11 bases remaining between them. The CDR3 is made up of 16 amino acids. The CDR3 nucleotides are TGCGCCAGCAGCTTGGATGGAGTCCCCGGGGCCAACGTCCTGACTTTC. Its translation is CASSLDGVPGANVLTF. The whole variable domain, remainder taken from reference TRBV5-1 and TRBJ2-6, is KAGVTQTPRYLIKTRGQQVTLSCSPISGHRSVSWYQQTPGQGLQFLFEYFSETQRNKGNFPGRFSGRQFSNSRSEMNVSTLELGDSALYLCASSLDGVPGANVLTFGAGSRLTVL.

CDR3 sequence (DNA): TGCGCCAGCAGGTTAGAGGGAGAGGAGCAGTACTTC. It specifies CASRLEGEEQYF. The chain links TRBV5-1 to TRBJ2-7; TRBD2 is a possible D gene (5 bases). In germline, CDR1 is SGHRS, CDR2 YFSETQ. V was trimmed by 5 bases and J by 7 bases, leaving 13 bases between them. This CDR3 region has 12 residues.

The V call is TRBV5-1, the J call TRBJ2-6; a weak D match, TRBD1 (6 bases). Trimming took off 7 bases at V and 3 bases at J, with 11 bases between the two ends. The germline V gene encodes CDR1 SGHRS and CDR2 YFSETQ. This CDR3 has 14 residues. CDR3 DNA sequence: TGCGCCAGCCAGGGGCGCAGTGGGGCCAACGTCCTGACTTTC. It codes for CASQGRSGANVLTF. Full variable domain (outside the CDR3, taken from reference TRBV5-1 and TRBJ2-6): KAGVTQTPRYLIKTRGQQVTLSCSPISGHRSVSWYQQTPGQGLQFLFEYFSETQRNKGNFPGRFSGRQFSNSRSEMNVSTLELGDSALYLCASQGRSGANVLTFGAGSRLTVL.

The chain joins TRBV28 to TRBJ2-2; 12 bases are a match to TRBD2. Looked up from germline, CDR1 is MDHEN and CDR2 is SYDVKM. V dropped 5 bases and J dropped 6; count of bases not matched to a gene: 7. This CDR3 contains 16 residues. CDR3 residues: CASSLRLAGAPGELFF. The CDR3 bases are TGTGCCAGCAGTCTCCGACTAGCGGGGGCCCCCGGGGAGCTGTTTTTT.

This clone showed up just once. The chain uses TRBV29-1 and TRBJ1-2; TRBD1 agrees at 9 bases. The CDR3 spans 13 residues. Germline V gene sequence: CDR1 SQVTM, CDR2 ANQGSEA. The V and J ends lost 5 bases and 2 bases, in that order; junction bases with no gene match: 3. The CDR3 spells CSVRDRDNYGYTF. The DNA of the CDR3 is TGCAGCGTTCGGGACAGGGACAACTATGGCTACACCTTC.

This sequence joins TRBV6-4 and TRBJ2-1; 14 bases are a match to TRBD2. There are 15 residues in the CDR3. In germline, CDR1 is MRHNA, CDR2 SNTAGT. The J segment lost 9 bases and the V segment lost 10 bases, leaving 11 bases of the junction unmatched. In nucleotides, the CDR3 is TGTGCCACCGTGACTAGCGGGAGGGCCAACACTGAGCAGTTCTTC. This translates into CATVTSGRANTEQFF.

This sequence joins TRBV6-6 and TRBJ1-4; 8 positions match TRBD1. V lost 5 bases and J lost 6; bases outside the gene matches: 8. Germline CDR1 MNHNY, CDR2 SVGAGI (reference sequence). The CDR3 sequence is 15 residues long. CDR3 amino acids: CASSTTGGVDEKLFF. CDR3 in DNA: TGTGCCAGCAGTACCACAGGGGGGGTGGATGAAAAACTGTTTTTT.

The chain links TRBV7-3 to TRBJ2-3; TRBD1 agrees at 7 bases. This CDR3 comprises 16 residues. The J segment lost 0 bases and the V segment lost 1 base, leaving 4 bases of the junction unmatched. CDR1 is SGHTA and CDR2 is FQGTGA in the germline V gene. For the CDR3, the DNA is TGTGCCAGCAGCTTAATCGGGGACAGCAGCACAGATACGCAGTATTTT. Protein sequence: CASSLIGDSSTDTQYF. Complete variable domain (other parts from reference TRBV7-3 and TRBJ2-3): GAGVSQTPSNKVTEKGKYVELRCDPISGHTALYWYRQSLGQGPEFLIYFQGTGAADDSGLPNDRFFAVRPEGSVSTLKIQRTERGDSAVYLCASSLIGDSSTDTQYFGPGTRLTVL.

This sequence joins TRBV7-6 and TRBJ2-2; 16 positions match TRBD2. From germline, CDR1 is SGHVS and CDR2 FNYEAQ. V was pared by 5 bases and J by 1 base, with 4 bases of the junction left unmatched. The CDR3 runs 18 residues. The CDR3 bases are TGTGCCAGCAGCCCCGGGACTAGCGGGAGGGTGAACACCGGGGAGCTGTTTTTT. Amino acids: CASSPGTSGRVNTGELFF.

This chain joins TRBV11-2 and TRBJ2-3, with 11 bases matching TRBD2. V lost 5 bases and J lost 5; bases outside the gene matches: 6. The CDR3 totals 15 residues. From germline, CDR1 is SGHAT and CDR2 FQNNGV. The chain's CDR3 is CASSRSGRAVDTQYF. CDR3 DNA sequence: TGTGCCAGCAGCCGTAGCGGGAGGGCCGTAGATACGCAGTATTTT.

The chain links TRBV12-3 or TRBV12-4 to TRBJ1-1, with D unresolved. V was clipped by 5 bases and J by 4 bases, with 8 bases between them. The CDR3 is 12 residues long. The CDR3 sequence: CASSSRITEAFF. The CDR3 DNA reads TGTGCCAGCAGTAGCAGGATCACTGAAGCTTTCTTT.

V usage is TRBV30 and J usage is TRBJ1-2; a possible D gene is TRBD1 (6 bases). The V end lost 4 bases, the J end lost 7 bases, and 19 bases lay between the germline ends. Germline assignment: CDR1 GTSNPN and CDR2 SVGIG (reference sequence). The CDR3 is 14 amino acids. The chain's CDR3 is CAWTRALTGLGYTF. DNA for the CDR3: TGTGCCTGGACCCGTGCACTGACAGGCCTTGGCTACACCTTC.

The chain recombines TRBV2 with TRBJ1-1; possibly TRBD1 for D (6 bases). The CDR3 has 14 residues. V lost 3 bases, J lost 1 base, and 9 bases lay in between. Germline V gene data show CDR1 as SNHLY and CDR2 as FYNNEI. CDR3 bases: TGTGCCAGCAGTGATGGGGACACGAACACTGAAGCTTTCTTT. Its translation: CASSDGDTNTEAFF.

The genes are TRBV9 and TRBJ2-1, with D possibly TRBD1 on 5 matching bases. The germline V and J ends were trimmed by 2 bases and 4 bases, with 13 bases remaining between them. The CDR3 sequence is 15 residues long. CDR1 and CDR2 from the germline V gene are SGDLS and YYNGEE. The chain's CDR3 is CASSVRATTYNEQFF. DNA for the CDR3: TGTGCCAGCAGCGTCAGGGCCACCACGTACAATGAGCAGTTCTTC.

V usage is TRBV7-9 and J usage is TRBJ2-2; TRBD2 matches at 8 bases. The CDR3 consists of 15 residues. V shed 3 bases and J 5 bases; nucleotides not matched to a gene: 5. CDR1 is SEHNR and CDR2 is FQNEAQ in the germline V gene (reference sequence). The DNA of the CDR3 is TGTGCCAGCAGCTTGACCAGCGGGAGAACCGGGGAGCTGTTTTTT. Translation: CASSLTSGRTGELFF. The full variable domain, rest sourced from reference TRBV7-9 and TRBJ2-2, is DTGVSQNPRHKITKRGQNVTFRCDPISEHNRLYWYRQTLGQGPEFLTYFQNEAQLEKSRLLSDRFSAERPKGSFSTLEIQRTEQGDSAMYLCASSLTSGRTGELFFGEGSRLTVL.

The chain has TRBV9 and TRBJ2-5; D possibly corresponds to TRBD1 (5 bases). Germline CDR1 is SGDLS and CDR2 is YYNGEE. The CDR3 has 14 amino acids. V dropped 3 bases and J dropped 2 bases, with 11 bases sitting between them. The CDR3: CASSGGVQQETQYF. Here the CDR3 DNA reads TGTGCCAGCAGCGGGGGCGTCCAACAAGAGACCCAGTACTTC. The variable domain in full, completed from reference TRBV9 and TRBJ2-5, reads DSGVTQTPKHLITATGQRVTLRCSPRSGDLSVYWYQQSLDQGLQFLIQYYNGEERAKGNILERFSAQQFPDLHSELNLSSLELGDSALYFCASSGGVQQETQYFGPGTRLLVL.

The rearrangement joins TRBV29-1 to TRBJ1-2, with 8 nucleotides matching TRBD1. The CDR3 loop spans 13 amino acids. V lost 5 bases, J lost 9 bases, and 11 bases stayed unmatched. Germline V gives CDR1 SQVTM, CDR2 ANQGSEA. CDR3: CSVLTGTGGRYTF. As DNA, the CDR3 is TGCAGCGTTTTAACCGGGACAGGTGGTCGCTACACCTTC.